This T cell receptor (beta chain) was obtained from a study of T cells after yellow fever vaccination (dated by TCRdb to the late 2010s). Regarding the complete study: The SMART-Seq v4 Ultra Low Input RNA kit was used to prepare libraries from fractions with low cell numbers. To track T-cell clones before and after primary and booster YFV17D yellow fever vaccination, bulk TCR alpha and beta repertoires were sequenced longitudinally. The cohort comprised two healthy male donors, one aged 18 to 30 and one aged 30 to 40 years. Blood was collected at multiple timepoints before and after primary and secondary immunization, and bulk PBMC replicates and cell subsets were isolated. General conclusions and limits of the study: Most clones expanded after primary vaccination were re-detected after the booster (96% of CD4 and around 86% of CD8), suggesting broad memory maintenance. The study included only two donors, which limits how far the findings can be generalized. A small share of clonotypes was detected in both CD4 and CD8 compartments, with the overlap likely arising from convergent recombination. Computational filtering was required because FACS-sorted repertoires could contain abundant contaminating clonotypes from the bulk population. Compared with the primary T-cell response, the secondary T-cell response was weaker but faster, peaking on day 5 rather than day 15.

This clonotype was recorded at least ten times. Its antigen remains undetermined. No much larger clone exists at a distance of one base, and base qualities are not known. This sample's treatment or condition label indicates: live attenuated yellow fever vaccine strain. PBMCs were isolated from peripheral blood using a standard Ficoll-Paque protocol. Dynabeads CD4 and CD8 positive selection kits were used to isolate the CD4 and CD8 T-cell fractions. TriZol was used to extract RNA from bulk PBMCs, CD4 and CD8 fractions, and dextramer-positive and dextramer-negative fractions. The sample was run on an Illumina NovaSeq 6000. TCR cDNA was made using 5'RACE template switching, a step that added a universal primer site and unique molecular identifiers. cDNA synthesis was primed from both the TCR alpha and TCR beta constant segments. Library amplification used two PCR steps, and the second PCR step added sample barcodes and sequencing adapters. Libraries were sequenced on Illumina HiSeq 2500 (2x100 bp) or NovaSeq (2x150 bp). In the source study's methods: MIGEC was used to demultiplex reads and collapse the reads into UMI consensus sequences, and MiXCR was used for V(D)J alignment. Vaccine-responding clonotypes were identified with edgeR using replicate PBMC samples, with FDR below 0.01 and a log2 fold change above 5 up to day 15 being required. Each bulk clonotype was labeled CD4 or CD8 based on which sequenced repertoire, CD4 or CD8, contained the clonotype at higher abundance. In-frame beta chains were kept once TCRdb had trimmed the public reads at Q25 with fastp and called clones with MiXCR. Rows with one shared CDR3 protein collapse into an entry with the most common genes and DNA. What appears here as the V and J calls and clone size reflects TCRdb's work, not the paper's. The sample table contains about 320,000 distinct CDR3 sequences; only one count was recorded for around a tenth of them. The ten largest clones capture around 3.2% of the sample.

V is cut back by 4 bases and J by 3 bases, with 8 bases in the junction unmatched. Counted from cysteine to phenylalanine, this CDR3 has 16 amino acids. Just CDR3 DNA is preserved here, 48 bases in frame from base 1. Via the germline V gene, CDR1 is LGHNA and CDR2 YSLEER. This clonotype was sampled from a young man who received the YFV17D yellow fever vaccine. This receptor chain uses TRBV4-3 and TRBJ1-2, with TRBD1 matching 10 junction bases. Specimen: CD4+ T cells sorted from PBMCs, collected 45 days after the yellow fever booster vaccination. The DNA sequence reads TGCGCCAGCAGCCCGCAAAAGGGACAGGGGCACTATGGCTACACCTTC. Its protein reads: CASSPQKGQGHYGYTF.